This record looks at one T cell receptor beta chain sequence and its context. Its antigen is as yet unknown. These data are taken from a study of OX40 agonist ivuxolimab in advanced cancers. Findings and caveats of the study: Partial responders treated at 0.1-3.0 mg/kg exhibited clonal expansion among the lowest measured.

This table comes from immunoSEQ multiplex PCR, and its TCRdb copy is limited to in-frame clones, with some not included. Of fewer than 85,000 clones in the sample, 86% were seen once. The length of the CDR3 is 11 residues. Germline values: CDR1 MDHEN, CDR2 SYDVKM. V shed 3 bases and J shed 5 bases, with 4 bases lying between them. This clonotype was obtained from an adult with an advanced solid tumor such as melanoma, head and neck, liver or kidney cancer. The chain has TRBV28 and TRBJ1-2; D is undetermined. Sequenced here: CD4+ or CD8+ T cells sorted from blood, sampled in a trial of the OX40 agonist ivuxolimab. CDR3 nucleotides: TGTGCCAGCAGTTTGCAATATGGCTACACCTTC. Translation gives CASSLQYGYTF.